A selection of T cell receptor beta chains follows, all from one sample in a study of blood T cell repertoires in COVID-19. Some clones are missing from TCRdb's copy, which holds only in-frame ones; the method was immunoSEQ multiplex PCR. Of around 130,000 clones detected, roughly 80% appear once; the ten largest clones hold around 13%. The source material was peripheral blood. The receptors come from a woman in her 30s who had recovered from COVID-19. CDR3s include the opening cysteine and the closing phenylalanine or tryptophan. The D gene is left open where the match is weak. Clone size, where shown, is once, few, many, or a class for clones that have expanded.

CDR3 protein: CAISDDRGTETQYF
CDR3 DNA: TGTGCCATCAGTGATGATAGGGGGACGGAGACCCAGTACTTC
V gene: TRBV10-3
clone size: NA
CDR3 length: 14
J gene: TRBJ2-5
D gene: NA

CDR3 protein: CASSSDRGREIQYF
CDR3 DNA: TGTGCCAGCAGTTCGGACAGGGGGAGGGAAATTCAGTACTTC
V gene: TRBV5-4
clone size: NA
CDR3 length: 14
J gene: TRBJ2-4
D gene: TRBD1

CDR3 protein: CASSLDLAGSYEQYF
CDR3 DNA: TGCGCCAGCAGCTTGGATTTGGCGGGATCCTACGAGCAGTACTTC
V gene: TRBV5-1
clone size: NA
CDR3 length: 15
J gene: TRBJ2-7
D gene: NA

CDR3 protein: CASSFHGTGEGYEQYF
CDR3 DNA: TGTGCCAGCAGTTTTCACGGGACAGGGGAGGGTTACGAGCAGTACTTC
V gene: TRBV27
clone size: NA
CDR3 length: 16
J gene: TRBJ2-7
D gene: TRBD1

CDR3 protein: CSVLVGETLFF
CDR3 DNA: TGCAGCGTCCTTGTGGGAGAAACCCTTTTCTTC
V gene: TRBV29-1
clone size: NA
CDR3 length: 11
J gene: TRBJ2-1
D gene: NA

CDR3 protein: CASSEKAGTTQYF
CDR3 DNA: TGTGCCAGCAGTGAAAAGGCGGGGACGACCCAGTACTTC
V gene: TRBV6-4
clone size: NA
CDR3 length: 13
J gene: TRBJ2-5
D gene: NA

CDR3 protein: CASSSADTQYF
CDR3 DNA: TGTGCCAGCAGCTCTGCGGATACGCAGTATTTT
V gene: TRBV5-5
clone size: once
CDR3 length: 11
J gene: TRBJ2-3
D gene: NA

CDR3 protein: CASSVTSGGYEQYF
CDR3 DNA: TGTGCCAGCAGCGTCACTAGCGGGGGCTACGAGCAGTACTTC
V gene: TRBV9
clone size: once
CDR3 length: 14
J gene: TRBJ2-7
D gene: TRBD2

CDR3 protein: CASSLRASGSQEQYF
CDR3 DNA: TGTGCCAGCAGCTTGAGGGCTAGCGGGAGCCAAGAGCAGTACTTC
V gene: TRBV5-4
clone size: NA
CDR3 length: 15
J gene: TRBJ2-7
D gene: TRBD2

CDR3 protein: CASSPSLGTYEQYF
CDR3 DNA: TGTGCCAGCAGCCCCTCACTAGGGACCTACGAGCAGTACTTC
V gene: TRBV27
clone size: NA
CDR3 length: 14
J gene: TRBJ2-7
D gene: NA

CDR3 protein: CASSPLSRGLANEKLFF
CDR3 DNA: TGTGCCAGCAGCCCCCTCAGCAGGGGGTTAGCTAATGAAAAACTGTTTTTT
V gene: TRBV4-2
clone size: NA
CDR3 length: 17
J gene: TRBJ1-4
D gene: TRBD1

CDR3 protein: CASSSGALGELFF
CDR3 DNA: TGTGCCAGCAGCTCGGGAGCTTTGGGGGAGCTGTTTTTT
V gene: TRBV11-3
clone size: NA
CDR3 length: 13
J gene: TRBJ2-2
D gene: NA

CDR3 protein: CASSSTGGIETQYF
CDR3 DNA: TGTGCCAGCAGTTCAACAGGGGGCATAGAGACCCAGTACTTC
V gene: TRBV27
clone size: NA
CDR3 length: 14
J gene: TRBJ2-5
D gene: TRBD1

CDR3 protein: CASSRERQGWDGYTF
CDR3 DNA: TGTGCCAGCTCACGCGAAAGACAGGGCTGGGATGGCTACACCTTC
V gene: TRBV18
clone size: NA
CDR3 length: 15
J gene: TRBJ1-2
D gene: TRBD1

CDR3 protein: CASSSLQGLGSTDTQYF
CDR3 DNA: TGCGCCAGCAGCTCCCTCCAAGGACTAGGTAGCACAGATACGCAGTATTTT
V gene: TRBV5-1
clone size: once
CDR3 length: 17
J gene: TRBJ2-3
D gene: TRBD2

CDR3 protein: CASSLLGAYEQYF
CDR3 DNA: TGCGCCAGCAGCTTGTTAGGGGCCTACGAGCAGTACTTC
V gene: TRBV5-1
clone size: NA
CDR3 length: 13
J gene: TRBJ2-7
D gene: NA

CDR3 protein: CASSTGLAGGRTDTQYF
CDR3 DNA: TGTGCCAGCAGCACTGGACTAGCGGGAGGGCGCACAGATACGCAGTATTTT
V gene: TRBV9
clone size: NA
CDR3 length: 17
J gene: TRBJ2-3
D gene: TRBD2

CDR3 protein: CASKVGLAVYEQYF
CDR3 DNA: TGTGCCAGCAAAGTGGGACTAGCGGTCTACGAGCAGTACTTC
V gene: TRBV14
clone size: few
CDR3 length: 14
J gene: TRBJ2-7
D gene: TRBD2

CDR3 protein: CASSSPGQGDYGYTF
CDR3 DNA: TGTGCCAGCAGCTCTCCGGGACAGGGAGACTATGGCTACACCTTC
V gene: TRBV7-9
clone size: NA
CDR3 length: 15
J gene: TRBJ1-2
D gene: TRBD1

CDR3 protein: CASSEETFEGYTF
CDR3 DNA: TGTGCCAGCAGTGAAGAAACGTTCGAGGGCTACACCTTC
V gene: TRBV2
clone size: NA
CDR3 length: 13
J gene: TRBJ1-2
D gene: NA

CDR3 protein: CASSLSGSADTQYF
CDR3 DNA: TGTGCCAGCAGCCTAAGCGGGAGTGCAGATACGCAGTATTTT
V gene: TRBV7-3
clone size: NA
CDR3 length: 14
J gene: TRBJ2-3
D gene: TRBD2

CDR3 protein: CASSFSRGQRADTQYF
CDR3 DNA: TGTGCCAGCAGCTTCTCCCGCGGACAGCGCGCAGATACGCAGTATTTT
V gene: TRBV11-2
clone size: NA
CDR3 length: 16
J gene: TRBJ2-3
D gene: NA

CDR3 protein: CASSRDRVVSGELFF
CDR3 DNA: TGTGCCAGCAGTCGAGACAGGGTTGTTAGCGGGGAGCTGTTTTTT
V gene: TRBV27
clone size: NA
CDR3 length: 15
J gene: TRBJ2-2
D gene: TRBD1

CDR3 protein: CASSPMRTGGPGELFF
CDR3 DNA: TGTGCCAGCAGCCCGATGAGGACAGGGGGCCCCGGGGAGCTGTTTTTT
V gene: TRBV7-9
clone size: NA
CDR3 length: 16
J gene: TRBJ2-2
D gene: TRBD1

CDR3 protein: CASSPGLAGDRTDTQYF
CDR3 DNA: TGTGCCAGCAGCCCAGGACTAGCGGGAGACCGCACAGATACGCAGTATTTT
V gene: TRBV7-9
clone size: NA
CDR3 length: 17
J gene: TRBJ2-3
D gene: TRBD2

CDR3 protein: CASSISGGQETQYF
CDR3 DNA: TGCGCCAGCAGCATTAGCGGGGGCCAAGAGACCCAGTACTTC
V gene: TRBV5-1
clone size: once
CDR3 length: 14
J gene: TRBJ2-5
D gene: TRBD2

CDR3 protein: CASSWTGVEKLFF
CDR3 DNA: TGTGCCAGCAGCTGGACAGGGGTTGAAAAACTGTTTTTT
V gene: TRBV7-9
clone size: few
CDR3 length: 13
J gene: TRBJ1-4
D gene: TRBD1

CDR3 protein: CASSILYQPQHF
CDR3 DNA: TGTGCCAGTAGTATTTTATATCAGCCCCAGCATTTT
V gene: TRBV19
clone size: NA
CDR3 length: 12
J gene: TRBJ1-5
D gene: NA

CDR3 protein: CATSRVSGGTYEQYF
CDR3 DNA: TGTGCCACCAGCAGAGTTAGCGGGGGAACCTACGAGCAGTACTTC
V gene: TRBV15
clone size: NA
CDR3 length: 15
J gene: TRBJ2-7
D gene: TRBD2

CDR3 protein: CASSQGLADYTGELFF
CDR3 DNA: TGTGCCAGCAGCCAAGGACTAGCGGATTACACCGGGGAGCTGTTTTTT
V gene: TRBV14
clone size: few
CDR3 length: 16
J gene: TRBJ2-2
D gene: TRBD2

CDR3 protein: CASSSSSYEQYF
CDR3 DNA: TGTGCCAGCAGTTCCAGCTCCTACGAGCAGTACTTC
V gene: TRBV12-3/TRBV12-4
clone size: NA
CDR3 length: 12
J gene: TRBJ2-7
D gene: NA

CDR3 protein: CALDASNRVNTEAFF
CDR3 DNA: TGTGCCTTGGATGCTTCAAACAGGGTAAACACTGAAGCTTTCTTT
V gene: TRBV30
clone size: NA
CDR3 length: 15
J gene: TRBJ1-1
D gene: NA

CDR3 protein: CAWRSEKLFF
CDR3 DNA: TGTGCCTGGAGGAGTGAAAAACTGTTTTTT
V gene: TRBV30
clone size: NA
CDR3 length: 10
J gene: TRBJ1-4
D gene: NA

CDR3 protein: CASSMSLAGAYEQYF
CDR3 DNA: TGTGCCAGTAGTATGTCGCTAGCGGGGGCCTACGAGCAGTACTTC
V gene: TRBV19
clone size: NA
CDR3 length: 15
J gene: TRBJ2-7
D gene: TRBD2

CDR3 protein: CASSGRATSPSYEQYF
CDR3 DNA: TGTGCCAGCAGTGGAAGGGCCACTAGCCCCTCCTACGAGCAGTACTTC
V gene: TRBV27
clone size: NA
CDR3 length: 16
J gene: TRBJ2-7
D gene: NA

CDR3 protein: CASSQSQNQPQHF
CDR3 DNA: TGTGCCAGCAGTCAATCACAGAATCAGCCCCAGCATTTT
V gene: TRBV6-5
clone size: NA
CDR3 length: 13
J gene: TRBJ1-5
D gene: NA

CDR3 protein: CATSRGDINEKLFF
CDR3 DNA: TGTGCCACCAGCAGGGGGGACATTAATGAAAAACTGTTTTTT
V gene: TRBV15
clone size: NA
CDR3 length: 14
J gene: TRBJ1-4
D gene: NA

CDR3 protein: CASTGVRIRTSGGLTYEQYF
CDR3 DNA: TGTGCCAGCACAGGGGTAAGAATAAGGACTAGCGGGGGGCTGACCTACGAGCAGTACTTC
V gene: TRBV30
clone size: NA
CDR3 length: 20
J gene: TRBJ2-7
D gene: TRBD2

CDR3 protein: CASSSQQGFNSPLHF
CDR3 DNA: TGTGCCAGCAGCTCGCAACAGGGGTTTAATTCACCCCTCCACTTT
V gene: TRBV5-4
clone size: many
CDR3 length: 15
J gene: TRBJ1-6
D gene: TRBD1

CDR3 protein: CASSLGGDSGANVLTF
CDR3 DNA: TGTGCCAGCAGCTTGGGAGGAGACTCTGGGGCCAACGTCCTGACTTTC
V gene: TRBV5-4
clone size: NA
CDR3 length: 16
J gene: TRBJ2-6
D gene: NA

CDR3 protein: CASRDGTPGNTIYF
CDR3 DNA: TGCGCCAGCAGGGATGGGACACCTGGAAACACCATATATTTT
V gene: TRBV10-1
clone size: NA
CDR3 length: 14
J gene: TRBJ1-3
D gene: NA

CDR3 protein: CSARRGDTQYF
CDR3 DNA: TGCAGTGCAAGGAGAGGGGATACGCAGTATTTT
V gene: TRBV20-1
clone size: NA
CDR3 length: 11
J gene: TRBJ2-3
D gene: NA

CDR3 protein: CASRISMGVGGYNEQFF
CDR3 DNA: TGTGCCAGCAGGATATCAATGGGAGTAGGAGGTTACAATGAGCAGTTCTTC
V gene: TRBV25-1
clone size: NA
CDR3 length: 17
J gene: TRBJ2-1
D gene: NA

CDR3 protein: CSVNSGSLYNEQFF
CDR3 DNA: TGCAGCGTCAATAGCGGGAGTCTTTACAATGAGCAGTTCTTC
V gene: TRBV29-1
clone size: once
CDR3 length: 14
J gene: TRBJ2-1
D gene: TRBD2

CDR3 protein: CASSTGINQPQHF
CDR3 DNA: TGTGCCAGCAGCACAGGGATAAATCAGCCCCAGCATTTT
V gene: TRBV2
clone size: NA
CDR3 length: 13
J gene: TRBJ1-5
D gene: NA